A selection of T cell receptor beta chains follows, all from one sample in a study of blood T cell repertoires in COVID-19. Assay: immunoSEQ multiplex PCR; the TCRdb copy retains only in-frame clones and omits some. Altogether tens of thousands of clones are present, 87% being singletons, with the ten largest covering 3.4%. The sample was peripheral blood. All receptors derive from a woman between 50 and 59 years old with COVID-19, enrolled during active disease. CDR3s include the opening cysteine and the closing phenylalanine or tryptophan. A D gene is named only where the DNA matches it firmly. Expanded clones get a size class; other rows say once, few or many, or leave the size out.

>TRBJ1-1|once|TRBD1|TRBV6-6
TGTGCCAGCACGGACAGGGAAAGCACTGAAGCTTTCTTT
CASTDRESTEAFF
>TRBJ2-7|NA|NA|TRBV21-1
NA
CASSKVGAGTYEQYF
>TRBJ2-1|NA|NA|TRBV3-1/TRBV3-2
TGTGCCAGCAGCCAAGTCGGTTCCACTCTTCTTTCCTACAATGAGCAGTTCTTC
CASSQVGSTLLSYNEQFF
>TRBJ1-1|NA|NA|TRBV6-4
TGTGCCAACCAGACGGGCGAGGGCATTGAAGCTTTCTTT
CANQTGEGIEAFF
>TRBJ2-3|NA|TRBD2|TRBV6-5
TGTGCCAGCAGGGGACTAGCGGGCACAGATACGCAGTATTTT
CASRGLAGTDTQYF
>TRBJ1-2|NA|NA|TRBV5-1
TGCGCCAGCAGCTTGGGGAGCAATGGCTACACCTTC
CASSLGSNGYTF
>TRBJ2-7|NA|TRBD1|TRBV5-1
TGCGCCAGCAGCCCCCGGGGACAGGGTACGGGTGAGCAGTACTTC
CASSPRGQGTGEQYF
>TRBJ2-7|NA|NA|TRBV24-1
TGTGCCTCCTCCATGGCGGGGTCGGGGGAGCAGTACTTC
CASSMAGSGEQYF
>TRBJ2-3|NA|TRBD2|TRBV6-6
TGTGCCAGCAGTTATGGACTAGCGGGAGGGCCAGATACGCAGTATTTT
CASSYGLAGGPDTQYF
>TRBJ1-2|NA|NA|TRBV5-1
TGCGCCAGCAGCTCTAGGGGACACGAGTATGGCTACACCTTC
CASSSRGHEYGYTF
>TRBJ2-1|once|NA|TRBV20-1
TGCAGTGCTATTAGCCATGAGCAGTTCTTC
CSAISHEQFF
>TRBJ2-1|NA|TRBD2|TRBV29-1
TGCAGCGTTGGGACCCGACTAGCGGGAATTTTAGGGCAGTTCTTC
CSVGTRLAGILGQFF
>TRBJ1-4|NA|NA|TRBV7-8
TGTGCCAGCAGCTCCTATGGAACTAATGAAAAACTGTTTTTT
CASSSYGTNEKLFF
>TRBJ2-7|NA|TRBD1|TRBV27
TGTGCCAGCAGTTTAGACGGGACAGGGGTTGCGTACGAGCAGTACTTC
CASSLDGTGVAYEQYF
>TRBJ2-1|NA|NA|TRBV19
TGTGCCACCCGGGACTTAACTCACAATGAGCAGTTCTTC
CATRDLTHNEQFF